The clone carrying this TCR beta chain was observed once. The CDR3 sequence is 13 residues long. Per germline, CDR1 SGHTA and CDR2 FQGNSA. Unmatched junction bases numbered 3, after V lost 5 bases and J lost 4 bases. This sample was taken from a study of blood T cell repertoires in COVID-19. Background on the study: Some COVID-19 samples were acute and others convalescent; all came from the United States, Italy and Spain.

Original data processing: Amplified reference gene primers provided the basis for estimating nucleated cell counts. Profiling relied on immunoSEQ multiplex PCR, and the TCRdb table lists in-frame clones only, not all of them. The DNA was the basis for D and trimming; V, J and clone size are from that table. The sample yields under 200,000 clones, about four fifths seen once. The chain employs TRBV7-2 and TRBJ1-2; 8 nucleotides line up with TRBD1. This receptor was obtained from a woman aged 70-85 years who had recovered from COVID-19. Sequences were obtained from peripheral blood. CDR3 in DNA: TGTGCCAGCAGCCAGGGGGCCCTCTATGGCTACACCTTC. Translating it yields CASSQGALYGYTF.